The next 18 T cell receptor beta chains were all read from a single sample in a study of T-cell reconstitution after alpha-beta-depleted transplantation in children. Unique molecular identifiers featured in how the TCRbeta library was prepared. TCRdb called the PCR reads again in MiXCR, with one record for every CDR3 protein. The table shows 550,000 to 600,000 distinct CDR3 sequences, with 23% occurring only once. The sequencing here drew on PBMCs, mostly from graft donor cells, taken 360 days after TCRalphabeta/CD19-depleted stem cell transplant. The receptors originated from a boy under two years old who had a stem cell transplant for acute myeloid leukemia, so the T cells may come from the graft donor.

This clonotype has ten or more counts. The rearrangement joins TRBV9 to TRBJ2-3; 9 bases are a match to TRBD2. Germline V gene sequence: CDR1 SGDLS, CDR2 YYNGEE. The CDR3 loop spans 15 amino acids. V shed 7 bases and J 5 bases; nucleotides not matched to a gene: 11. CDR3 sequence reads: CASGKGGGAQDTQYF. The DNA for the CDR3 is TGTGCCAGCGGCAAAGGCGGGGGGGCCCAAGATACGCAGTATTTT.

Ten or more counts support this clonotype. The chain has TRBV20-1 and TRBJ1-5; tentatively, D is TRBD1 (6 bases). The CDR3 is made up of 12 amino acids. Germline CDR1 and CDR2: DFQATT and SNEGSKA (reference sequence). V lost 6 bases and J 5 bases, leaving 11 bases between the germline ends. Written as DNA, the CDR3 is TGCAGTGCCACAGGGCTAGATCAGCCCCAGCATTTT. As protein: CSATGLDQPQHF.

This clonotype was observed a few times. The rearrangement links TRBV11-2 to TRBJ2-5, with 13 bases identical to TRBD2. Per germline, CDR1 SGHAT and CDR2 FQNNGV. This CDR3 is built from 15 residues. The ends lost 5 bases at V and 8 bases at J; junction bases unmatched: 8. The CDR3 sequence is CASSPGTSGVVTQYF. As DNA, the CDR3 is TGTGCCAGCAGCCCCGGGACTAGCGGGGTCGTTACCCAGTACTTC.

As concerns this clonotype: Since the CDR3 does not end with the conserved phenylalanine or tryptophan, this likely comes from a read error. This sequence joins TRBV29-1 and TRBJ2-5, with D perhaps assigned TRBD1 or TRBD2 (5 bases each). Germline V gene data show CDR1 as SQVTM and CDR2 as ANQGSEA. The CDR3 length is 12 residues. V dropped 8 bases and J dropped 4 bases, with 14 bases sitting between them. The CDR3 sequence: CSSGWQGETQYY. CDR3 coding DNA: TGCAGCAGCGGTTGGCAGGGAGAGACCCAGTACTAC.

The CDR3 here is CASSLRGGLGDTQYF. The CDR3 DNA follows: TGTGCCAGCAGTTTACGTGGGGGGCTCGGGGATACGCAGTATTTT. V gene TRBV28 combines with J gene TRBJ2-3, with D possibly being TRBD1 or TRBD2 (6 bases each). Trimming took off 2 bases at V and 6 bases at J, with 15 bases between the two ends. The germline gives CDR1 MDHEN, CDR2 SYDVKM. The CDR3 covers 15 residues.

This clonotype was found many times. The V and J genes are TRBV5-5 and TRBJ2-1, with D possibly TRBD2 on 6 matching bases. With 4 bases removed from V and 6 bases from J, the gap between germline ends came to 17 bases. CDR3 size: 15 residues. The germline V gene has CDR1 SGHKS and CDR2 YYEKEE (reference sequence). CDR3 sequence reads: CASSPWQGAGNEQFF. CDR3 nucleotide sequence: TGTGCCAGCAGCCCCTGGCAGGGAGCGGGCAATGAGCAGTTCTTC.

This clonotype showed up many times. V usage is TRBV29-1 and J usage is TRBJ2-3, with D possibly matching TRBD1 (5 bases). The CDR3 covers 13 residues. The V gene's germline CDR1 is SQVTM and CDR2 ANQGSEA. Trimming removed 0 bases from V and 9 bases from J, with 13 bases in between. CDR3 sequence: CSVEEEGEWTQYF. The DNA of the CDR3 is TGCAGCGTTGAAGAGGAAGGGGAATGGACGCAGTATTTT.

This clonotype was seen at least ten times. The genes are TRBV25-1 and TRBJ2-5; D is uncertain. The V gene lost 1 base and the J gene lost 5 bases, with 2 bases spanning the gap. CDR1 MGHDK and CDR2 SYGVNS come from the germline V gene. This CDR3 has 11 residues. The CDR3 sequence: CASSELETQYF. In DNA form, the CDR3 reads TGTGCCAGCAGTGAATTGGAGACCCAGTACTTC.

The J gene is TRBJ2-6, the V gene TRBV15; no firm D call. Germline assignment: CDR1 LNHNV and CDR2 YYDKDF (reference sequence). Trimming shortened V by 8 bases and J by 4 bases, and 12 bases separated the two germline ends. The CDR3 has 14 amino acids. The CDR3 is CATRNSVGANVLTF. The CDR3 nucleotides read TGTGCCACCCGAAACTCTGTAGGGGCCAACGTCCTGACTTTC.

The CDR3 protein is CASSLTRGFNEQFF. The CDR3 nucleotides are TGTGCCAGCAGTTTGACTAGAGGTTTCAATGAGCAGTTCTTC. V and J are TRBV11-1 and TRBJ2-1; D may be TRBD2 (6 bases). Germline V lookup: CDR1 SGHAT, CDR2 FQDESV (reference sequence). Trimming pared 6 bases from V and 6 bases from J, leaving 15 bases between. CDR3 length equals 14 residues.

The V gene is TRBV5-1, the J gene TRBJ2-1, with 12 nucleotides matching TRBD2. The germline V gene encodes CDR1 SGHRS and CDR2 YFSETQ. Trimming cost V 6 bases and J 8 bases; bases outside gene matches: 6. The CDR3 is 14 amino acids. The CDR3 DNA follows: TGCGCCAGCACTAGCGGGGGGGCCACGGATGAGCAGTTCTTC. This gives the protein CASTSGGATDEQFF. Full variable domain (rest looked up from reference TRBV5-1 and TRBJ2-1): KAGVTQTPRYLIKTRGQQVTLSCSPISGHRSVSWYQQTPGQGLQFLFEYFSETQRNKGNFPGRFSGRQFSNSRSEMNVSTLELGDSALYLCASTSGGATDEQFFGPGTRLTVL.

The V and J genes are TRBV9 and TRBJ2-3; D is possibly TRBD1 (5 bases). The CDR3 spans 13 residues. Between the trimmed V and J ends, which lost 3 bases and 6 bases, there was a span of 11 bases. Looked up from germline, CDR1 is SGDLS and CDR2 is YYNGEE. CDR3 sequence: CASSASRVDTQYF. The CDR3 region has the DNA TGTGCCAGCAGCGCCTCCAGGGTTGATACGCAGTATTTT. Complete variable domain (other parts from reference TRBV9 and TRBJ2-3): DSGVTQTPKHLITATGQRVTLRCSPRSGDLSVYWYQQSLDQGLQFLIQYYNGEERAKGNILERFSAQQFPDLHSELNLSSLELGDSALYFCASSASRVDTQYFGPGTRLTVL.

The chain has TRBV7-9 and TRBJ1-5; D uncertain. The germline gives CDR1 SEHNR, CDR2 FQNEAQ (reference sequence). Trimming removed 1 base from V and 7 bases from J, with 11 bases in between. The CDR3 spans 14 residues. The CDR3 is CASSLGRGKQPQHF. The DNA of the CDR3 is TGTGCCAGCAGCTTAGGCAGAGGGAAGCAGCCCCAGCATTTT.

The chain links TRBV5-4 to TRBJ2-7, with no clear D. Germline CDR1 and CDR2: SGHNT and YYREEE (reference sequence). Trimming stripped 5 bases from V and 12 bases from J, with 15 bases between. CDR3 length equals 11 residues. CDR3 sequence (DNA): TGTGCCAGCAGTAAGGACGGTAATTCGTACTTC. This translates into CASSKDGNSYF.

This clonotype was counted only a few times. This chain links TRBV4-3 with TRBJ2-1, with D uncertain. CDR1 LGHNA and CDR2 YSLEER come from the germline V gene. The CDR3 loop spans 15 amino acids. The V end lost 2 bases, the J end lost 3 bases, and 11 bases lay between the germline ends. The CDR3 DNA reads as TGCGCCAGCAGCCAAATCGACCGGAACTACAATGAGCAGTTCTTC. It encodes CASSQIDRNYNEQFF.

The chain combines TRBV4-2 with TRBJ2-3; D is possibly TRBD2 (6 bases). With 4 bases removed from V and 6 bases from J, the gap between germline ends came to 14 bases. Germline lookup yields CDR1 LGHNA and CDR2 YNFKEQ. The CDR3 extends over 14 amino acids. CDR3 in amino acids: CASSRGLQQDTQYF. CDR3 in DNA: TGTGCCAGCAGCCGGGGACTCCAACAGGATACGCAGTATTTT.

The chain combines TRBV7-2 with TRBJ1-5; D unresolved. Germline CDR1 SGHTA, CDR2 FQGNSA. The V end was cut by 3 bases, the J end by 3 bases, with 9 bases between. The CDR3 consists of 14 residues. The CDR3, as DNA: TGTGCCAGCAGCTTGATTTCCGTCAATCAGCCCCAGCATTTT. It encodes CASSLISVNQPQHF. Based on the CDR3 plus reference TRBV7-2 and TRBJ1-5, the full variable domain is GAGVSQSPSNKVTEKGKDVELRCDPISGHTALYWYRQSLGQGLEFLIYFQGNSAPDKSGLPSDRFSAERTGGSVSTLTIQRTQQEDSAVYLCASSLISVNQPQHFGDGTRLSIL.

The rearrangement uses TRBV20-1 and TRBJ2-1; 7 bases fit TRBD2. V gave up 0 bases and J gave up 3 bases; unmatched junction bases: 5. Germline CDR1 is DFQATT and CDR2 is SNEGSKA (reference sequence). The length of the CDR3 is 15 residues. CDR3 loop: CSARDQRDRYNEQFF. The CDR3 DNA reads as TGCAGTGCTAGAGATCAGCGGGACCGCTACAATGAGCAGTTCTTC.